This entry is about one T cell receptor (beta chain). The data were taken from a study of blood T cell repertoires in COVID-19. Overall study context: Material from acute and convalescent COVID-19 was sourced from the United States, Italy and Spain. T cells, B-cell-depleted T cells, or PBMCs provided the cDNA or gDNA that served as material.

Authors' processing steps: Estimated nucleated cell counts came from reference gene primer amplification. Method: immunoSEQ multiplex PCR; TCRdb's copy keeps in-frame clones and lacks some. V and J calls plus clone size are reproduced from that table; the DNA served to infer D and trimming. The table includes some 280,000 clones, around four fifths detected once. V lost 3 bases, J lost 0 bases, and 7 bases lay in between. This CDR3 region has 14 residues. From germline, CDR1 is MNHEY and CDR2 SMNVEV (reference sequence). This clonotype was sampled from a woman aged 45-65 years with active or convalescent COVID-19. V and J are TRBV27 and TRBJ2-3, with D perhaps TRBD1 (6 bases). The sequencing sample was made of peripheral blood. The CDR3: CASSFRGSTDTQYF. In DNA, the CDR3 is TGTGCCAGCAGTTTCAGGGGTAGCACAGATACGCAGTATTTT.